The clone carrying this TCR beta chain was seen just once. In the authors' methods: Quantification of nucleated cells was approximated via reference gene primer amplification. The repertoire was sequenced with immunoSEQ multiplex PCR; TCRdb's copy has only in-frame clones and lacks some. V, J and clone size were drawn from that table, and D and trimming were deduced from the DNA. The sample comprises over 100,000 clones, more than 75% of which are singletons, and roughly 7.9% rests with the top ten. The data derive from a study of blood T cell repertoires in COVID-19. Whole-study context: T cells, B-cell-depleted T cells, or PBMCs supplied cDNA or gDNA.

Trimming shortened V by 4 bases and J by 4 bases, and 12 bases separated the two germline ends. Germline-derived CDR1 and CDR2 are SGHRS and YFSETQ. The CDR3 extends over 14 amino acids. This chain uses TRBV5-1 with TRBJ1-5; D is possibly TRBD1 (6 bases). The sequence was obtained from a man between 65 and 79 years old with acute or convalescent COVID-19. Sequenced input: peripheral blood. The CDR3 spells CASSPDSGNQPQHF. The CDR3 DNA sequence: TGCGCCAGCAGCCCGGACAGTGGGAATCAGCCCCAGCATTTT.